What follows are 21 T cell receptor beta chains derived from one specimen sequenced in a study of T cell responses to AZD1222 COVID-19 vaccine listed by TCRdb under 2021. The library was produced with the immunoSEQ multiplex PCR assay. TCRdb stores this immuneACCESS table with in-frame sequences only. Part of the clones is absent; in the studies checked, under half of the shortfall reflects unresolved V genes, and no reason is known for the rest. The sample table contains approximately 90,000 clones; only one count was recorded for 91% of them. The biggest ten clones account for around 6.9% of the sample. The meaning of the sample's time point label: baseline before first vaccination. This sample comprised peripheral blood, obtained on day 0 of AZD1222 vaccination. All receptors come from an adult in good health.

This clone was counted between two and nine times. The chain recombines TRBV7-2 with TRBJ2-5; 9 bases fit TRBD2. CDR1 is SGHTA and CDR2 is FQGNSA in the germline V gene. This CDR3 spans 15 amino acids. With V trimmed by 6 bases and J by 2 bases, 7 bases remained unmatched. The CDR3 region is CASRRTSALQETQYF. CDR3 DNA sequence: TGTGCCAGCAGGAGGACTAGCGCCCTACAAGAGACCCAGTACTTC.

The chain is built from TRBV28 and TRBJ1-5; possible D gene TRBD1, 5 bases. Per the germline V gene, CDR1 is MDHEN and CDR2 is SYDVKM. This CDR3 is built from 15 residues. The germline V and J ends were trimmed by 11 bases and 0 bases, with 17 bases remaining between them. This CDR3 reads CAAKGQGSSNQPQHF. For the CDR3, the DNA is TGTGCCGCCAAGGGGCAGGGAAGTAGCAATCAGCCCCAGCATTTT.

The chain joins TRBV11-2 to TRBJ1-2; D unresolved. This CDR3 contains 14 residues. Germline loops: CDR1 SGHAT, CDR2 FQNNGV. V gave up 0 bases and J gave up 4 bases, with 9 bases separating them. DNA for the CDR3: TGTGCCAGCAGCTTAGATCCCACGACCTATGGCTACACCTTC. This translates into CASSLDPTTYGYTF.

This clone showed up just once. The V call is TRBV5-1, the J call TRBJ1-3; D gene unclear. The germline V gene encodes CDR1 SGHRS and CDR2 YFSETQ. The CDR3 has 16 amino acids. Trimming pared 1 base from V and 0 bases from J, leaving 11 bases between. CDR3 DNA sequence: TGCGCCAGCAGCTTGAGCGCAGACTACTCTGGAAACACCATATATTTT. This encodes CASSLSADYSGNTIYF. Complete variable domain (other parts from reference TRBV5-1 and TRBJ1-3): KAGVTQTPRYLIKTRGQQVTLSCSPISGHRSVSWYQQTPGQGLQFLFEYFSETQRNKGNFPGRFSGRQFSNSRSEMNVSTLELGDSALYLCASSLSADYSGNTIYFGEGSWLTVV.

This clone has only one observation. The chain combines TRBV28 with TRBJ1-6; the D is unclear. The V end was cut by 5 bases, the J end by 7 bases, with 18 bases between. Germline loops: CDR1 MDHEN, CDR2 SYDVKM. This CDR3 contains 16 residues. The CDR3 loop is CASSAEPISWNSPLHF. For the CDR3, the DNA is TGTGCCAGCAGTGCGGAACCGATATCATGGAATTCACCCCTCCACTTT.

The genes are TRBV27 and TRBJ1-3; unclear D gene. With 4 bases removed from V and 0 bases from J, the gap between germline ends came to 4 bases. The CDR3 runs 13 residues. Germline assignment: CDR1 MNHEY and CDR2 SMNVEV (reference sequence). The CDR3, as DNA: TGTGCCAGCAGTTACAACTCTGGAAACACCATATATTTT. Protein sequence: CASSYNSGNTIYF.

This sequence joins TRBV5-1 and TRBJ1-1, with TRBD1 matching over 7 bases. Germline V gives CDR1 SGHRS, CDR2 YFSETQ. The CDR3 spans 14 residues. Trimming at V came to 4 bases and at J to 3 bases, leaving 6 bases not matched to a gene. Written as DNA, the CDR3 is TGCGCCAGCAGCCCGCGACAGGGAGACACTGAAGCTTTCTTT. Its translation is CASSPRQGDTEAFF.

The chain links TRBV9 to TRBJ1-6, with unresolved D. The germline V gene encodes CDR1 SGDLS and CDR2 YYNGEE. Between the trimmed V and J ends, which lost 3 bases and 9 bases, there was a span of 10 bases. The CDR3 contains 13 residues. In DNA form, the CDR3 reads TGTGCCAGCAGCGCCGTATCGGGTTCACCCCTCCACTTT. Its protein is CASSAVSGSPLHF.

This rearrangement joins TRBV9 to TRBJ1-4; 10 bases fit TRBD1. The germline V gene encodes CDR1 SGDLS and CDR2 YYNGEE. V was pared by 4 bases and J by 5 bases, with 5 bases of the junction left unmatched. The CDR3 contains 15 residues. The CDR3 region has the DNA TGTGCCAGCAGCCCGCGGACAGGGGGGAATGAAAAACTGTTTTTT. Its translation is CASSPRTGGNEKLFF.

The V gene is TRBV5-1, the J gene TRBJ2-3; a possible D gene is TRBD1 (5 bases). V gave up 0 bases and J gave up 4 bases, with 9 bases separating them. The CDR3 runs 14 residues. Germline CDR1 is SGHRS and CDR2 is YFSETQ. CDR3 protein: CASSLGGDADTQYF. The CDR3 coding sequence is TGCGCCAGCAGCTTGGGGGGCGACGCAGATACGCAGTATTTT.

This clone has just one count. The V and J genes are TRBV19 and TRBJ1-5; D is unresolved. V lost 5 bases to trimming and J lost 5 bases, with 13 bases between them. This CDR3 region has 14 residues. CDR1 and CDR2 (germline): LNHDA, SQIVND (reference sequence). CDR3 residues: CASSLRPSDQPQHF. The CDR3 DNA sequence: TGTGCCAGTAGTCTCAGGCCTTCTGATCAGCCCCAGCATTTT. The variable domain in full, completed from reference TRBV19 and TRBJ1-5, reads DGGITQSPKYLFRKEGQNVTLSCEQNLNHDAMYWYRQDPGQGLRLIYYSQIVNDFQKGDIAEGYSVSREKKESFPLTVTSAQKNPTAFYLCASSLRPSDQPQHFGDGTRLSIL.

The J gene is TRBJ2-4, the V gene TRBV4-1; 11 bases line up with TRBD2. J lost 0 bases, V lost 3 bases, and 7 bases had no gene match. CDR1 MGHRA and CDR2 YSYEKL come from the germline V gene. This CDR3 is built from 18 residues. CDR3 sequence: CASSHQTSGTLAKNIQYF. The CDR3 nucleotides are TGCGCCAGCAGCCACCAGACTAGCGGGACGCTAGCCAAAAACATTCAGTACTTC.

The J gene is TRBJ2-1, the V gene TRBV7-6; TRBD1 might be the D (5 bases). The CDR3 sequence is 14 residues long. The V and J ends lost 0 bases and 6 bases respectively, with 9 bases between them. CDR1 is SGHVS, CDR2 FNYEAQ, per germline. This CDR3 is CASSLAGQGNEQFF. Here the CDR3 DNA reads TGTGCCAGCAGCTTAGCAGGTCAGGGCAATGAGCAGTTCTTC.

V gene TRBV19 combines with J gene TRBJ1-4; 7 bases are a match to TRBD1. CDR3 size: 14 residues. V shed 5 bases and J 5 bases; nucleotides not matched to a gene: 5. CDR1 and CDR2 (germline): LNHDA, SQIVND (reference sequence). The CDR3 protein is CASSWAGGNEKLFF. The CDR3 nucleotides read TGTGCCAGTAGTTGGGCAGGGGGAAATGAAAAACTGTTTTTT.

This sequence joins TRBV20-1 and TRBJ2-7; tentative D call: TRBD1 (7 bases). Germline assignment: CDR1 DFQATT and CDR2 SNEGSKA (reference sequence). The CDR3 covers 11 residues. This CDR3 is CSLSGGTEQYF. Here the CDR3 DNA reads TGCAGCCTGTCAGGGGGGACCGAGCAGTACTTC.

This clone was detected once. The CDR3 DNA is TGTGCCAGCAGACGGGGACAGGGGGCTTGGTATGGCTACACCTTC. Residues: CASRRGQGAWYGYTF. J is TRBJ1-2 and V is TRBV27; 12 positions agree with TRBD1. The CDR3 sequence is 15 residues long. CDR1 and CDR2 from the germline V gene are MNHEY and SMNVEV (reference sequence). The V gene end was trimmed by 6 bases and the J gene end by 5 bases; junction bases not matched to a gene: 7.

V usage is TRBV5-1 and J usage is TRBJ2-5, with 13 nucleotides matching TRBD2. There are 15 residues in the CDR3. Looked up from germline, CDR1 is SGHRS and CDR2 is YFSETQ. The V and J ends lost 0 bases and 4 bases, in that order; junction bases with no gene match: 0. The CDR3 reads CASSLGLAGGETQYF. The CDR3 DNA reads as TGCGCCAGCAGCTTGGGACTAGCGGGGGGAGAGACCCAGTACTTC.

The chain employs TRBV5-1 and TRBJ2-6; 10 bases map to TRBD1. V lost 6 bases to trimming and J lost 0 bases; unmatched junction nucleotides: 18. CDR3 size: 21 residues. CDR1 and CDR2 (germline): SGHRS, YFSETQ. CDR3 sequence reads: CASTPRGQGTSLPSGANVLTF. The DNA of the CDR3 is TGCGCCAGCACCCCTCGGGGACAGGGGACGTCCCTTCCCTCTGGGGCCAACGTCCTGACTTTC. Variable domain in full (rest from reference TRBV5-1 and TRBJ2-6): KAGVTQTPRYLIKTRGQQVTLSCSPISGHRSVSWYQQTPGQGLQFLFEYFSETQRNKGNFPGRFSGRQFSNSRSEMNVSTLELGDSALYLCASTPRGQGTSLPSGANVLTFGAGSRLTVL.

The chain has TRBV7-3 and TRBJ2-7; D may be TRBD2 (5 bases). Germline CDR1 reads SGHTA; CDR2 reads FQGTGA. The CDR3 spans 12 residues. Between the trimmed V and J ends, which lost 3 bases and 3 bases, there was a span of 6 bases. In DNA, the CDR3 is TGTGCCAGCAGCTTCGAGGGCTACGAGCAGTACTTC. As protein: CASSFEGYEQYF.

The rearrangement links TRBV28 to TRBJ1-6; D is perhaps TRBD1 (5 bases). V lost 10 bases and J lost 4, with 17 bases in between. Germline-derived CDR1 and CDR2 are MDHEN and SYDVKM. CDR3 length: 15 amino acids. The CDR3 coding sequence is TGTGCCACCAGACAGTGGGGGGGGTATAATTCACCCCTCCACTTT. Translating it yields CATRQWGGYNSPLHF.

J is TRBJ1-6 and V is TRBV13; the D is unclear. Germline assignment: CDR1 PRHDT and CDR2 FYEKMQ (reference sequence). The germline V and J ends were trimmed by 10 bases and 9 bases, with 19 bases remaining between them. The CDR3 is 14 residues long. The CDR3 loop is CATGPLSGGSPLHF. For the CDR3, the DNA is TGTGCCACCGGGCCCCTCTCCGGTGGTTCACCCCTCCACTTT.